Listed here are 9 T cell receptor beta chains from one sample, sequenced in a study of T cells in women clearing cervical HPV infection. Method: immunoSEQ multiplex PCR; TCRdb's copy keeps in-frame clones and lacks some. This listing includes about 24,000 clones. The sequenced material came from blood buffy coat. Receptors originate from a woman between 18 and 70 years old with a cervical HPV16 infection that either progressed to CIN3+ or cleared (not recorded which).

CDR3 DNA, as far as it was read: TGTGCCAGTAGGGGACTAGCGGCGGTCGGGGAG. It is translated as CASRGLAAVGE. The full CDR3 protein reads CASRGLAAVGELFF. The V and J genes are TRBV19 and TRBJ2-2; TRBD2 matches 11 bases. The observed sequence ends 3 residues before the CDR3 terminus, with the missing tail filled in from the germline J gene. The germline V gene encodes CDR1 LNHDA and CDR2 SQIVND (reference sequence). The CDR3 covers 14 residues. V lost 6 bases and J lost 7; bases outside the gene matches: 4.

Details on this clone: The read falls 3 residues short of the CDR3 end, and the missing part is taken from the germline J gene. The V gene is TRBV5-4, the J gene TRBJ2-1; maybe TRBD2 (5 bases). The CDR3 is 15 amino acids. CDR1 SGHNT and CDR2 YYREEE come from the germline V gene (reference sequence). V lost 4 bases and J 2 bases, leaving 13 bases between the germline ends. CDR3 sequence: CASSASLSPYNEQFF. The part of the CDR3 DNA that was read is TGTGCCAGCAGCGCTAGCCTCTCCCCCTACAATGAG. The variable domain in full, completed from reference TRBV5-4 and TRBJ2-1, reads ETGVTQSPTHLIKTRGQQVTLRCSSQSGHNTVSWYQQALGQGPQFIFQYYREEENGRGNFPPRFSGLQFPNYSSELNVNALELDDSALYLCASSASLSPYNEQFFGPGTRLTVL.

In regard to this clone: The missing CDR3 end, 3 residues past where the read stops, is filled in from the germline J gene. The rearrangement uses TRBV6-1 and TRBJ1-3; D not certain. Germline V gene data show CDR1 as MNHNS and CDR2 as SASEGT. V gave up 2 bases and J gave up 4 bases, with 6 bases separating them. There are 13 residues in the CDR3. CDR3 region: CASSESRGNTIYF. The CDR3 DNA, read in part, is TGTGCCAGCAGTGAATCGCGCGGAAACACC.

Turning to this clone: The observed sequence ends 3 residues before the CDR3 terminus, with the missing tail filled in from the germline J gene. The chain carries TRBV7-9 and TRBJ1-2; the match to TRBD1 covers 8 bases. Germline CDR1 reads SEHNR; CDR2 reads FQNEAQ (reference sequence). This CDR3 contains 13 residues. CDR3 bases read: TGTGCCAGCAGCTTGGACAGGGTCAGCGAC. Translated, it gives CASSLDRVSD. The full-length CDR3 reads as CASSLDRVSDYTF.

As for this clone: Read data end 3 residues before the CDR3 end; the end is taken from the germline J gene. This rearrangement joins TRBV29-1 to TRBJ1-6; 9 bases align to TRBD1. The CDR3 is 14 amino acids. With V trimmed by 6 bases and J by 7 bases, 7 bases remained unmatched. The germline V gene has CDR1 SQVTM and CDR2 ANQGSEA. CDR3 loop: CSVADGTGNSPLHF. The CDR3 DNA, read in part, is TGCAGCGTCGCCGATGGGACAGGGAATTCACCC.

Turning to this clone: The CDR3 end lies 3 residues beyond the end of the read and is filled in from the germline J gene. This chain connects TRBV5-3 to TRBJ1-2, with a tentative D call TRBD1 (5 bases). TRBV5-3 is designated an ORF whose function remains uncertain. Trimming took off 5 bases at V and 0 bases at J, with 14 bases between the two ends. This CDR3 spans 15 amino acids. The sequenced CDR3 bases are TGTGCCAGAAGGGCTCAAGAGACAGCTAACTATGGC. It translates to CARRAQETANYG. The entire CDR3 protein reads CARRAQETANYGYTF.

With regard to this clone: With the read ending 3 residues before the CDR3 end, the germline J gene is used to fill in that end. The chain couples TRBV5-1 to TRBJ1-1, with D possibly matching TRBD1 (5 bases). Trimming cost V 3 bases and J 6 bases, with 15 bases left between them. The CDR3 is 14 amino acids. Looked up from germline, CDR1 is SGHRS and CDR2 is YFSETQ. The CDR3 DNA, read in part, is TGCGCCAGCAGCTCCCAAGGCAGGGCTCCTGAA. This translates into CASSSQGRAPE. The entire CDR3 sequence reads CASSSQGRAPEAFF. Full variable domain (outside the CDR3, taken from reference TRBV5-1 and TRBJ1-1): KAGVTQTPRYLIKTRGQQVTLSCSPISGHRSVSWYQQTPGQGLQFLFEYFSETQRNKGNFPGRFSGRQFSNSRSEMNVSTLELGDSALYLCASSSQGRAPEAFFGQGTRLTVV.

Points on this clone: The sequenced fragment ends 3 residues before the CDR3 boundary, so the rest is inferred from the germline J gene. This sequence joins TRBV5-1 and TRBJ2-7, with a weak D call TRBD1 (6 bases). CDR1 SGHRS and CDR2 YFSETQ come from the germline V gene. The CDR3 runs 13 residues. V dropped 4 bases and J dropped 3 bases, with 11 bases sitting between them. The CDR3 DNA, read in part, is TGCGCCAGCAGCGGGGACACAGTCTACGAG. Translation gives CASSGDTVYE. The entire CDR3 sequence reads CASSGDTVYEQYF.

A remark on this clone: The CDR3 end falls 3 residues outside the read, so it is completed with the germline J gene. V is TRBV6-4 and J is TRBJ1-2; 9 nucleotides match TRBD1. The CDR3 contains 14 residues. The germline V gene encodes CDR1 MRHNA and CDR2 SNTAGT. With 3 bases clipped from V and 4 bases from J, the junction kept 3 bases outside the gene matches. CDR3 sequence reads: CASSEGDRAYGYTF. The CDR3 bases that were read are TGTGCCAGCAGTGAAGGGGACAGGGCCTATGGC.